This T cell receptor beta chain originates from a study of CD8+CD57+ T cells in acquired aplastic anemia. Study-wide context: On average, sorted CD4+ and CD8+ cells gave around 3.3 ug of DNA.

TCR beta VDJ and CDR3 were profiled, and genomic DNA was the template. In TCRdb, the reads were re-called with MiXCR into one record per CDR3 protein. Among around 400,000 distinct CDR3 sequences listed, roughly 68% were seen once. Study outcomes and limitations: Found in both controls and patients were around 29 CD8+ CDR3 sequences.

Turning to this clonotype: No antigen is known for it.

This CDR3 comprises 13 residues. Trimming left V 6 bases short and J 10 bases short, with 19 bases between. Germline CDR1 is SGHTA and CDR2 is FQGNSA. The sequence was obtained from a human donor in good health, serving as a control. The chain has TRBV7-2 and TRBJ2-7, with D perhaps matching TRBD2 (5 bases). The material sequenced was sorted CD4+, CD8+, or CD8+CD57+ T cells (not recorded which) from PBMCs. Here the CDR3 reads CASSPTNEEDQYF. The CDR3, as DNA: TGTGCCAGCAGTCCGACTAATGAAGAGGACCAGTACTTC.